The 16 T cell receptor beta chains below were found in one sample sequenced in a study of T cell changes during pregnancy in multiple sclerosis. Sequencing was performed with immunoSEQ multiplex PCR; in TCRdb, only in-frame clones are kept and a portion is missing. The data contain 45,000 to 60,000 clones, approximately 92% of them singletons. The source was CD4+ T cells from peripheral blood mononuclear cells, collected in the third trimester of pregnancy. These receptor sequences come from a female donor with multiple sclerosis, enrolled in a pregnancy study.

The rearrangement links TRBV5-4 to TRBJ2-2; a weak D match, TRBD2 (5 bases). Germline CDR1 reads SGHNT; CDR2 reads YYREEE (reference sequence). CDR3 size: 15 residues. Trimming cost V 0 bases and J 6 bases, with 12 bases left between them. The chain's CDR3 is CASSLVGVQAGELFF. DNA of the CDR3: TGTGCCAGCAGCTTGGTCGGGGTTCAAGCCGGGGAGCTGTTTTTT. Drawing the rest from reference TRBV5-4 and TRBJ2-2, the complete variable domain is ETGVTQSPTHLIKTRGQQVTLRCSSQSGHNTVSWYQQALGQGPQFIFQYYREEENGRGNFPPRFSGLQFPNYSSELNVNALELDDSALYLCASSLVGVQAGELFFGEGSRLTVL.

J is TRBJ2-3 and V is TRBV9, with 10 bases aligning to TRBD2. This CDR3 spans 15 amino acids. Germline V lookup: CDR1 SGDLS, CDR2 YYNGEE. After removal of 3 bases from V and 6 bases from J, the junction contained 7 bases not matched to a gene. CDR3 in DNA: TGTGCCAGCAGCGGCTCACCGGGACTAGCGGATACGCAGTATTTT. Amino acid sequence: CASSGSPGLADTQYF.

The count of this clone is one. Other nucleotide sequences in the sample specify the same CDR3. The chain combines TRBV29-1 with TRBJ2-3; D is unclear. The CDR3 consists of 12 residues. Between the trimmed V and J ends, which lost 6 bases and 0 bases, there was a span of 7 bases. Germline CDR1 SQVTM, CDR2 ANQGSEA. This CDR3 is CSVATSTDTQYF. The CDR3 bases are TGCAGCGTGGCGACTAGCACAGATACGCAGTATTTT.

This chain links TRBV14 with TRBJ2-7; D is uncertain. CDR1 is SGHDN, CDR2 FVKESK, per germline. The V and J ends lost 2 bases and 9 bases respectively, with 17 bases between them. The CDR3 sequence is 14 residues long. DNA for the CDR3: TGTGCCAGCAGCCAAACCCCCCGCGGCTTACGGCAGTACTTC. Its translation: CASSQTPRGLRQYF.

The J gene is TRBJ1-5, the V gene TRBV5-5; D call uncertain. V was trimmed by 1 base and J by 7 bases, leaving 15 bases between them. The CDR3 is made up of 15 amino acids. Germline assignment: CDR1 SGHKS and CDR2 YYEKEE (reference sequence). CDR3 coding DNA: TGTGCCAGCAGCTTGTTCGGGGATCAGGACCAGCCCCAGCATTTT. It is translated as CASSLFGDQDQPQHF.

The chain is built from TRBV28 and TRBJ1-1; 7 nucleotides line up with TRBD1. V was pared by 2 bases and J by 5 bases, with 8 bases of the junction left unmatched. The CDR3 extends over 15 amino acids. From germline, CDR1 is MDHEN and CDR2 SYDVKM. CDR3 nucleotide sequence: TGTGCCAGCAGTTTACCCCGACAGGGCTATACTGAAGCTTTCTTT. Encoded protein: CASSLPRQGYTEAFF.

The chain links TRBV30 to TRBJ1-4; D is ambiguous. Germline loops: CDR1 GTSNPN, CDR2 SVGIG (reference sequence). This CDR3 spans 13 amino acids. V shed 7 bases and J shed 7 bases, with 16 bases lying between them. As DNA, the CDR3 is TGTGCCTTGGACCCTCGGGCGGGTGAAAAACTGTTTTTT. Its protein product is CALDPRAGEKLFF.

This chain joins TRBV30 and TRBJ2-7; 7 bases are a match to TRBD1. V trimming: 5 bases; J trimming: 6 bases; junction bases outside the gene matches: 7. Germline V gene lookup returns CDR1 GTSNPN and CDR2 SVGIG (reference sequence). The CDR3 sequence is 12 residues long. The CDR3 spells CAWAGTEIEQYF. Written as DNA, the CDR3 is TGTGCCTGGGCCGGGACAGAAATCGAGCAGTACTTC.

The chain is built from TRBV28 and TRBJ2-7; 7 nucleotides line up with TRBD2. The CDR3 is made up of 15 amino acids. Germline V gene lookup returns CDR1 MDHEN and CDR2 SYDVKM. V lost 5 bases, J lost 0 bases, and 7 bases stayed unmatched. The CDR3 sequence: CASSLAGALSYEQYF. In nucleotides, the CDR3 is TGTGCCAGCAGTCTGGCGGGAGCACTCTCCTACGAGCAGTACTTC.

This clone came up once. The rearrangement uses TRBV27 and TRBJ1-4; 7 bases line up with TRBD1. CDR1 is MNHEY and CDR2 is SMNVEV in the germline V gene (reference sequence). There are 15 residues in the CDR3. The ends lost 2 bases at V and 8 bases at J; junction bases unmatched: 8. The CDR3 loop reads CASSLIGTAPEKLFF. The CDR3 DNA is TGTGCCAGCAGTTTAATAGGGACAGCGCCCGAAAAACTGTTTTTT. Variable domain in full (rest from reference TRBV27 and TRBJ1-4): EAQVTQNPRYLITVTGKKLTVTCSQNMNHEYMSWYRQDPGLGLRQIYYSMNVEVTDKGDVPEGYKVSRKEKRNFPLILESPSPNQTSLYFCASSLIGTAPEKLFFGSGTQLSVL.

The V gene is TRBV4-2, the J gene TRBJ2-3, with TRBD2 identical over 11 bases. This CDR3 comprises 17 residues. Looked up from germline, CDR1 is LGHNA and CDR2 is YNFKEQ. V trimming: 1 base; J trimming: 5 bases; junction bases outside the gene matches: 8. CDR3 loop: CASSQGRLAGRGDTQYF. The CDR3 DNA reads TGTGCCAGCAGCCAAGGCCGACTAGCGGGAAGGGGAGATACGCAGTATTTT.

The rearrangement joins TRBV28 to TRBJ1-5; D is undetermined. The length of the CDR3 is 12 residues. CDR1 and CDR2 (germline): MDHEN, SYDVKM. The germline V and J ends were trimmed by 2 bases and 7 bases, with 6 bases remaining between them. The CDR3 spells CASSLLLQPQHF. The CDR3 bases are TGTGCCAGCAGTTTACTTCTGCAGCCCCAGCATTTT.

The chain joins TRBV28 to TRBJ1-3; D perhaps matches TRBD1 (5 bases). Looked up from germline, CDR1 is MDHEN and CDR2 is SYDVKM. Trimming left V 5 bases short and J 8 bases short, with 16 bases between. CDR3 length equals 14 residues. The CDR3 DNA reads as TGTGCCAGCAGTCCCTGGGGAGGGGTGGACACCATATATTTT. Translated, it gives CASSPWGGVDTIYF.

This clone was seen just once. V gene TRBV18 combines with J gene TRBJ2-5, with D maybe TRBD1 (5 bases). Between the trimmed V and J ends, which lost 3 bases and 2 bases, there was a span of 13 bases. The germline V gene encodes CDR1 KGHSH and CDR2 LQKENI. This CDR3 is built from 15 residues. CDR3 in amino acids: CASSPRGISQETQYF. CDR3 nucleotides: TGTGCCAGCTCACCTAGGGGCATATCACAAGAGACCCAGTACTTC.

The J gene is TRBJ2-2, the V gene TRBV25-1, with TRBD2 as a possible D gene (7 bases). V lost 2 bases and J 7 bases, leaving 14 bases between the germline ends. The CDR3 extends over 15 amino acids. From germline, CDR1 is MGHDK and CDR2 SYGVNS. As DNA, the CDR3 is TGTGCCAGCAGTGAAAGGGGGGGTACTGGCGGGGAGCTGTTTTTT. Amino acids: CASSERGGTGGELFF.

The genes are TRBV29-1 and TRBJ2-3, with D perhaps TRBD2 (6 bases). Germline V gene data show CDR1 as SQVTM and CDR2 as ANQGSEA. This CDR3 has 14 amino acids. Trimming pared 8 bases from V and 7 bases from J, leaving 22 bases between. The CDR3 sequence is CSYSSGARGNTQYF. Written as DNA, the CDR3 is TGCAGCTATAGTTCGGGAGCCCGCGGGAATACGCAGTATTTT.